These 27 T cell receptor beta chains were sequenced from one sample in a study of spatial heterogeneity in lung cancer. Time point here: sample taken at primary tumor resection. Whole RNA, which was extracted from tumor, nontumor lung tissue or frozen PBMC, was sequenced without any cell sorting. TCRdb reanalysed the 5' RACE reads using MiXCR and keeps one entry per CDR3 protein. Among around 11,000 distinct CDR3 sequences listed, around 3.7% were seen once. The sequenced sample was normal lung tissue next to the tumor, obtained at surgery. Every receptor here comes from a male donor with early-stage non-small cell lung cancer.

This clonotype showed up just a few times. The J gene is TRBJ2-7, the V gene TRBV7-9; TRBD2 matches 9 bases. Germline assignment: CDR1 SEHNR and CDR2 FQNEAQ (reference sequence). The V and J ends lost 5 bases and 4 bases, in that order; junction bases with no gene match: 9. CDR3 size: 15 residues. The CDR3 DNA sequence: TGTGCCAGCAGCCGAGGGAGCGGGAGGCGGTACGAGCAGTACTTC. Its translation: CASSRGSGRRYEQYF.

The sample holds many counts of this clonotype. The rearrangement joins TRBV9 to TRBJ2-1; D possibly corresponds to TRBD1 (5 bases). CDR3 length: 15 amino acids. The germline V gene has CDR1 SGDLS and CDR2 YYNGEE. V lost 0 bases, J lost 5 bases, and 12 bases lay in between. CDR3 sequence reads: CASSVGSGHDNEQFF. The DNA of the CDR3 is TGTGCCAGCAGCGTAGGATCAGGGCACGACAATGAGCAGTTCTTC.

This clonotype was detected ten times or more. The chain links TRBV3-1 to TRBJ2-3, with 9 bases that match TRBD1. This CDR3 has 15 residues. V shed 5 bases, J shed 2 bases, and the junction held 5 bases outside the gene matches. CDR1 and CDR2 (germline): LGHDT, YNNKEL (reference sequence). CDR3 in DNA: TGTGCCAGCAGCAAAGGGACAGGGCCCACAGATACGCAGTATTTT. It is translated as CASSKGTGPTDTQYF.

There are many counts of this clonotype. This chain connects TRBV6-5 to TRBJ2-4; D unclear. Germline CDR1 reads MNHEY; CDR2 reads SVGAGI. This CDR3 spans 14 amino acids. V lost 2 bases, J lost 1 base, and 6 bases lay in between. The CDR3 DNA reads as TGTGCCAGCAGTTACGGTGGTGCCAAAAACATTCAGTACTTC. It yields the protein CASSYGGAKNIQYF.

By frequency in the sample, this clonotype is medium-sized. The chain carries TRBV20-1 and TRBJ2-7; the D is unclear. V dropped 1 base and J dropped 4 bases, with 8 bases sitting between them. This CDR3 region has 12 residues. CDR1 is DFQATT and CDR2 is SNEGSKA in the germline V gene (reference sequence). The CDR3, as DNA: TGCAGTGCTAGAGGACTGACTTACGAGCAGTACTTC. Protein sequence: CSARGLTYEQYF.

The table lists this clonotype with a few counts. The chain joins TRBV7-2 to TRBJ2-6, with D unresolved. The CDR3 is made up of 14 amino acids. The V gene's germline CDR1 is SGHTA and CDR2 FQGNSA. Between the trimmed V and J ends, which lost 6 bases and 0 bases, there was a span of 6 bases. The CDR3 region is CASSTASGANVLTF. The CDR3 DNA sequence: TGTGCCAGCAGTACAGCCTCTGGGGCCAACGTCCTGACTTTC.

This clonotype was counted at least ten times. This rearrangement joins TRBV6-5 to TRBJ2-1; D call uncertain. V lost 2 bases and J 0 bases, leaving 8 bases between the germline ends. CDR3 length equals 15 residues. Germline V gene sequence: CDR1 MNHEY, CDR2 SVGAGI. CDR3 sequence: CASSYGPGSYNEQFF. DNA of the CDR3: TGTGCCAGCAGTTACGGCCCAGGCTCCTACAATGAGCAGTTCTTC.

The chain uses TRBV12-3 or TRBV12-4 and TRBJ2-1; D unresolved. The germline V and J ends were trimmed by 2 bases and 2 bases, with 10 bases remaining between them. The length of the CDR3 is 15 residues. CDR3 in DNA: TGTGCCAGCAGTTTAAGGGCTTCTACCTACAATGAGCAGTTCTTC. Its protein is CASSLRASTYNEQFF.

The CDR3 nucleotides read TGCAGTGCTAGAGGTCATACGGGGAGGACGGTTGAGCAGTTCTTC. Its protein product is CSARGHTGRTVEQFF. V gene TRBV20-1 combines with J gene TRBJ2-1; a weak D match, TRBD2 (6 bases). This CDR3 has 15 amino acids. The germline gives CDR1 DFQATT, CDR2 SNEGSKA (reference sequence). V was clipped by 1 base and J by 9 bases, with 19 bases between them.

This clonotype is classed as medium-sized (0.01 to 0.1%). CDR3 region: CASSLKAAGEAFF. The CDR3 DNA sequence: TGTGCCAGCAGTTTGAAGGCCGCAGGAGAAGCTTTCTTT. V is TRBV27 and J is TRBJ1-1; no definite D call. Trimming took off 3 bases at V and 8 bases at J, with 13 bases between the two ends. The length of the CDR3 is 13 residues. Germline V gives CDR1 MNHEY, CDR2 SMNVEV (reference sequence).

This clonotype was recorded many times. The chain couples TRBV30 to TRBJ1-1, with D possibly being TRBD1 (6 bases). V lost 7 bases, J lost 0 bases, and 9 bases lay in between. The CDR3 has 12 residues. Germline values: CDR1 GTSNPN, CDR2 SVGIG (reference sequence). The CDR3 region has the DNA TGTGCCTCACCAGGGGTGAACACTGAAGCTTTCTTT. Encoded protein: CASPGVNTEAFF. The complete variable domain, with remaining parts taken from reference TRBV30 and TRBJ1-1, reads SQTIHQWPATLVQPVGSPLSLECTVEGTSNPNLYWYRQAAGRGLQLLFYSVGIGQISSEVPQNLSASRPQDRQFILSSKKLLLSDSGFYLCASPGVNTEAFFGQGTRLTVV.

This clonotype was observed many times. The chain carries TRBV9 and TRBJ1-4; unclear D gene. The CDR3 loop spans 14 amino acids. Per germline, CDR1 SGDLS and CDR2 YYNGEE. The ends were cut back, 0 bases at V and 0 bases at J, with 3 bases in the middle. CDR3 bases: TGTGCCAGCAGCGTAGTAGCAACTAATGAAAAACTGTTTTTT. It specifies CASSVVATNEKLFF.

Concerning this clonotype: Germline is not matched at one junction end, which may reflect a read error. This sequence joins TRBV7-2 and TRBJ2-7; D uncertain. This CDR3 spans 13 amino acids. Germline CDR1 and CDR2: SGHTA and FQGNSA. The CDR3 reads CASSPNGVSHSDF. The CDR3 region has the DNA TGTGCCAGCAGCCCGAATGGTGTGAGCCACTCGGACTTC.

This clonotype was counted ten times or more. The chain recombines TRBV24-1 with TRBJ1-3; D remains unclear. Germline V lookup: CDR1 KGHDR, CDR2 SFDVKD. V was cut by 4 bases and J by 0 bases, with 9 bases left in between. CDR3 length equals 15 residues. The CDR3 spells CATSDGPSSGNTIYF. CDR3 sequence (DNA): TGTGCCACCAGTGACGGACCGTCCTCTGGAAACACCATATATTTT.

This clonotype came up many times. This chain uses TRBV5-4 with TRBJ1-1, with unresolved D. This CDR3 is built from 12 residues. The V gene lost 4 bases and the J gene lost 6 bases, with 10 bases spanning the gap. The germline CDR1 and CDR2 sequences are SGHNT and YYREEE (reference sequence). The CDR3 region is CASSDQESEAFF. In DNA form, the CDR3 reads TGTGCCAGCAGCGATCAGGAGTCTGAAGCTTTCTTT.

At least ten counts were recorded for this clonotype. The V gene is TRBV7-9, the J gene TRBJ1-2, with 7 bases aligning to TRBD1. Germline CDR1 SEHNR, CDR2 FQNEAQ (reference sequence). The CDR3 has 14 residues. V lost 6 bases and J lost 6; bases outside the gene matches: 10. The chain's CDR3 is CASSSQTGADGYTF. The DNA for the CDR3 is TGTGCCAGCAGTTCTCAAACAGGGGCTGATGGCTACACCTTC.

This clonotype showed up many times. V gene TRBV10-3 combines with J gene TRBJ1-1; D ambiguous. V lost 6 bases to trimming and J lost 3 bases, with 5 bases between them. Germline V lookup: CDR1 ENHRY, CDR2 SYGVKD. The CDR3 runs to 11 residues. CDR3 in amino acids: CAISRDTEAFF. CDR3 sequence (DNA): TGTGCCATCAGCCGGGACACTGAAGCTTTCTTT.

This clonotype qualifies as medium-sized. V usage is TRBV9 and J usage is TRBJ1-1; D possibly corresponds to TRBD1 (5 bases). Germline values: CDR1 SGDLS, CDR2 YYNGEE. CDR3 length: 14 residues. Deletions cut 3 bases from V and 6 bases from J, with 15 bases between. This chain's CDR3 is CASSAIYGGAEAFF. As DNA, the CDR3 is TGTGCCAGCAGCGCAATATATGGGGGGGCTGAAGCTTTCTTT.

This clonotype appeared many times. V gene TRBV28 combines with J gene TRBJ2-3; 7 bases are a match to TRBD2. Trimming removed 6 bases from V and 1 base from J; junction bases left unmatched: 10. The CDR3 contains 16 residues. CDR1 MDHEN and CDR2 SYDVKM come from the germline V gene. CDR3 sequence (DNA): TGTGCCAGCAGAGGACGGGACTATCGGGGCACAGATACGCAGTATTTT. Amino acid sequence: CASRGRDYRGTDTQYF.

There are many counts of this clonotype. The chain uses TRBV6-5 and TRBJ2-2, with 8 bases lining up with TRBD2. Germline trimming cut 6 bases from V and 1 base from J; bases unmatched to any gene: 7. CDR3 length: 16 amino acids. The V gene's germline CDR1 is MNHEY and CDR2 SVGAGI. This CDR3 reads CASRRGAIQNTGELFF. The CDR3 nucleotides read TGTGCCAGCAGGCGGGGGGCCATACAGAACACCGGGGAGCTGTTTTTT.

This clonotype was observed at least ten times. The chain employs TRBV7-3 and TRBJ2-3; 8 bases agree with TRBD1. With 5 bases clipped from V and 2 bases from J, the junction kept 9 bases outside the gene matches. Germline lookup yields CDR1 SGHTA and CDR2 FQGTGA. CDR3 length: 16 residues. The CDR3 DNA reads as TGTGCCAGCAGCCACGCAGGGGGCGTAGACACAGATACGCAGTATTTT. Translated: CASSHAGGVDTDTQYF.

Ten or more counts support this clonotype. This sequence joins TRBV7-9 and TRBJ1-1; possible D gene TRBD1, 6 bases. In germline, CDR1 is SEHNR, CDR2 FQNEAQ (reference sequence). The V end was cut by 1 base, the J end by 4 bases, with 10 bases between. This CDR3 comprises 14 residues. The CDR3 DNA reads TGTGCCAGCAGCTTAGAGGGGGGAACCACTGAAGCTTTCTTT. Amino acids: CASSLEGGTTEAFF.

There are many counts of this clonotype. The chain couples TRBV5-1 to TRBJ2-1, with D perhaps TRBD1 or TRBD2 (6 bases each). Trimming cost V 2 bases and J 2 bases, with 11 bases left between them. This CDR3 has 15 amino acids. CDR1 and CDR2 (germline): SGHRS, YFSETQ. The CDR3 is CASSLTGAAYNEQFF. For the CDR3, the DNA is TGCGCCAGCAGCTTAACGGGGGCGGCCTACAATGAGCAGTTCTTC.

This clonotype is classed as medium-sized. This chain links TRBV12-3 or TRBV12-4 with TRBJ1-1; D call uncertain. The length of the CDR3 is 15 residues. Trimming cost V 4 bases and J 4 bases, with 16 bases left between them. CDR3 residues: CASSSASLGSTEAFF. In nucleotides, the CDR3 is TGTGCCAGCAGTTCCGCCTCACTGGGTTCCACTGAAGCTTTCTTT.

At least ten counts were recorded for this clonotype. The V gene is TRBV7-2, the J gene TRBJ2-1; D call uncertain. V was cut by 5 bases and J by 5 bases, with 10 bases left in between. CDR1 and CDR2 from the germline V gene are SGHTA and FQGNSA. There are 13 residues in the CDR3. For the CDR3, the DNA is TGTGCCAGCAGCCTATCTTTCGACAATGAGCAGTTCTTC. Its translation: CASSLSFDNEQFF.

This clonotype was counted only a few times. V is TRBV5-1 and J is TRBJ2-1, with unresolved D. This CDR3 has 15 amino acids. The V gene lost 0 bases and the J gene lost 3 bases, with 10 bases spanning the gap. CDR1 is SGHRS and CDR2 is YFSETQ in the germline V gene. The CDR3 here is CASSLGSGDYNEQFF. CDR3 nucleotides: TGCGCCAGCAGCTTGGGGTCAGGAGACTACAATGAGCAGTTCTTC.

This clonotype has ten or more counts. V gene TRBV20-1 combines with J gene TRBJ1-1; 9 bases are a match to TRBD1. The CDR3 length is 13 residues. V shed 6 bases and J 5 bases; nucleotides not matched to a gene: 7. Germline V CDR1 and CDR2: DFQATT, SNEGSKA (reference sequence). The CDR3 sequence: CSAHTGGRTEAFF. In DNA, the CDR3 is TGCAGTGCGCACACAGGGGGCAGAACTGAAGCTTTCTTT.